A single sample gave rise to the 7 T cell receptor beta chains below, sequenced in a study of T cell repertoires in cytomegalovirus infection. Which antigens these TCRs recognize remains unknown. Via MiXCR, TCRdb re-called the reads, giving one row per CDR3 protein. Of some 940,000 distinct CDR3 sequences listed, roughly a third are singletons. Specimen: cultured CD8+ T cells from PBMCs, collected from culture after CMV antigen stimulation. All receptors derive from a human donor in good health (CMV status not recorded). Some clones in this sample may be carry-over from other donors' samples.

J is TRBJ1-1 and V is TRBV18; D gene unclear. The CDR3 has 15 amino acids. V was cut by 3 bases and J by 0 bases, with 11 bases left in between. CDR1 and CDR2 from the germline V gene are KGHSH and LQKENI. The CDR3 DNA is TGTGCCAGCTCACCCGAGGGCAGCATGAACACTGAAGCTTTCTTT. This encodes CASSPEGSMNTEAFF.

This clonotype has only a few counts. The chain combines TRBV15 with TRBJ1-5, with 8 bases that match TRBD1. V lost 0 bases and J lost 6; bases outside the gene matches: 4. The CDR3 length is 15 residues. Per the germline V gene, CDR1 is LNHNV and CDR2 is YYDKDF (reference sequence). The CDR3 region is CATSRDWDRSQPQHF. CDR3 DNA: TGTGCCACCAGCAGAGATTGGGACAGGAGTCAGCCCCAGCATTTT.

The chain recombines TRBV6-6 with TRBJ2-1; 8 bases are a match to TRBD1. This CDR3 has 20 amino acids. The trim removed 0 bases at V and 0 bases at J, leaving 13 bases unmatched. Germline-derived CDR1 and CDR2 are MNHNY and SVGAGI (reference sequence). This CDR3 is CASSYSTGVYAPTSYNEQFF. In DNA, the CDR3 is TGTGCCAGCAGTTACTCGACAGGGGTCTACGCCCCAACCTCCTACAATGAGCAGTTCTTC.

This chain uses TRBV29-1 with TRBJ1-2, with unresolved D. The V and J ends lost 4 bases and 3 bases respectively, with 15 bases between them. The CDR3 is 14 residues long. CDR1 is SQVTM, CDR2 ANQGSEA, per germline. CDR3 nucleotide sequence: TGCAGCGTTGCTCTGTCTGGCGGATACTATGGCTACACCTTC. This sequence encodes CSVALSGGYYGYTF. Complete variable domain (other parts from reference TRBV29-1 and TRBJ1-2): SAVISQKPSRDICQRGTSLTIQCQVDSQVTMMFWYRQQPGQSLTLIATANQGSEATYESGFVIDKFPISRPNLTFSTLTVSNMSPEDSSIYLCSVALSGGYYGYTFGSGTRLTVV.

In the case of this clonotype: This sequence may be a read error, since a much larger clone differs from it by one base. The V gene is TRBV7-2, the J gene TRBJ2-5, with 8 positions matching TRBD2. This CDR3 is 16 amino acids long. Per germline, CDR1 SGHTA and CDR2 FQGNSA. Here the CDR3 DNA reads TGTGTCAGCAGCTTAGTTACTAGCGGTCCTAGGGAGACCCAGTACTTC. Protein product: CVSSLVTSGPRETQYF.

This chain links TRBV6-2 or TRBV6-3 with TRBJ2-2, with 10 bases lining up with TRBD1. Germline V gene data show CDR1 as MNHEY and CDR2 as SVGEGT. The CDR3 runs 17 residues. V lost 5 bases to trimming and J lost 3 bases; unmatched junction nucleotides: 9. CDR3 sequence reads: CASSVVGQGVYTGELFF. CDR3 DNA: TGTGCCAGCAGTGTCGTTGGACAGGGGGTTTACACCGGGGAGCTGTTTTTT.

This clonotype was counted only a few times. The rearrangement links TRBV12-3 or TRBV12-4 to TRBJ2-3, with 11 bases identical to TRBD1. The CDR3 is made up of 15 amino acids. Trimming took 6 bases from V and 4 from J; bases not matched to a gene: 6. CDR3 region: CASSRGTGGPDTQYF. The CDR3 DNA reads as TGTGCCAGCAGCCGAGGGACAGGGGGACCAGATACGCAGTATTTT.